Below, one TCR beta chain is given with its context. The sample belongs to a study of T cell clones after liver transplantation. The CDR3 is 11 residues long. Germline trimming cut 6 bases from V and 12 bases from J; bases unmatched to any gene: 5. Germline V gives CDR1 MDHEN, CDR2 SYDVKM. TCRdb's copy holds only in-frame clones and misses some; the assay was immunoSEQ multiplex PCR. Here the sample spans roughly 60,000 clones, about two thirds being singletons. The chain couples TRBV28 to TRBJ2-1; 7 bases are a match to TRBD2. Specimen: CD4+ T cells from blood, collected at the approximately 16-month timepoint. The clonotype was recovered from a human patient who received a liver transplant. Some T cells may originate from the graft donor. CDR3 in amino acids: CASRTPGGQFF. The CDR3 DNA follows: TGTGCCAGCAGGACCCCGGGGGGGCAGTTCTTC. The variable domain in full, completed from reference TRBV28 and TRBJ2-1, reads DVKVTQSSRYLVKRTGEKVFLECVQDMDHENMFWYRQDPGLGLRLIYFSYDVKMKEKGDIPEGYSVSREKKERFSLILESASTNQTSMYLCASRTPGGQFFGPGTRLTVL.